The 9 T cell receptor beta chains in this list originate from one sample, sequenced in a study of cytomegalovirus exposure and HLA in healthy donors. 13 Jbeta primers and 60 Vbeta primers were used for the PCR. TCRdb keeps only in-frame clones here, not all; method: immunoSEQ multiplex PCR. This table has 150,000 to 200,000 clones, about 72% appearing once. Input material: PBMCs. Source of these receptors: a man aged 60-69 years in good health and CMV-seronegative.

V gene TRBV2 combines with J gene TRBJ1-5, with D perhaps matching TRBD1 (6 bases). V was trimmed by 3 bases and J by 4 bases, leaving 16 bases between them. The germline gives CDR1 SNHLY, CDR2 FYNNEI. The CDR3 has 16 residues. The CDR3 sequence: CASSDLRGIGNQPQHF. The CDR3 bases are TGTGCCAGCAGTGATTTAAGGGGGATAGGGAATCAGCCCCAGCATTTT.

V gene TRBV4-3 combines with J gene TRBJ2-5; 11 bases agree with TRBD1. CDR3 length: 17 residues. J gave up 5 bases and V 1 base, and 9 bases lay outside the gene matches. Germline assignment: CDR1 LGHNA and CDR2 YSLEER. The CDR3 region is CASSQAPGTGGWETQYF. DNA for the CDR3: TGCGCCAGCAGCCAAGCCCCGGGGACAGGGGGGTGGGAGACCCAGTACTTC.

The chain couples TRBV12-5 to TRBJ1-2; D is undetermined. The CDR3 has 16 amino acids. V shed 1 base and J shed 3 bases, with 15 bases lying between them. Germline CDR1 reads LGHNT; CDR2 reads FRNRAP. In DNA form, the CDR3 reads TGTGCTAGTGGTTTGGCCTACCTCGGGGTTCACTATGGCTACACCTTC. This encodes CASGLAYLGVHYGYTF. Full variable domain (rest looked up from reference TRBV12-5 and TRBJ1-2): DARVTQTPRHKVTEMGQEVTMRCQPILGHNTVFWYRQTMMQGLELLAYFRNRAPLDDSGMPKDRFSAEMPDATLATLKIQPSEPRDSAVYFCASGLAYLGVHYGYTFGSGTRLTVV.

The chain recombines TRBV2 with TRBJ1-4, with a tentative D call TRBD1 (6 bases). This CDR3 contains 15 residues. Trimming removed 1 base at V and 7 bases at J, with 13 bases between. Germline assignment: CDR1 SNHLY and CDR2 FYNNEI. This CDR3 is CASSEEDSIREKLFF. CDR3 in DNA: TGTGCCAGCAGTGAAGAGGACAGTATCCGTGAAAAACTGTTTTTT.

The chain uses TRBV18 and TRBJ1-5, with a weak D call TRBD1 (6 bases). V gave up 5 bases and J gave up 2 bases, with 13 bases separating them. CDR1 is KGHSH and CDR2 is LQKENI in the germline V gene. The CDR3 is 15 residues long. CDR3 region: CASSAGVTGNQPQHF. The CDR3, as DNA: TGTGCCAGCTCAGCAGGGGTTACGGGCAATCAGCCCCAGCATTTT.

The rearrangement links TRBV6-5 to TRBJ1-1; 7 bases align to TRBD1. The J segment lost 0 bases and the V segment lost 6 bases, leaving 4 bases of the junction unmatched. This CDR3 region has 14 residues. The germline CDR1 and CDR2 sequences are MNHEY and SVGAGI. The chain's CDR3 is CASRGTDMNTEAFF. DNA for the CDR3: TGTGCCAGCAGGGGGACAGACATGAACACTGAAGCTTTCTTT.

The CDR3 loop is CASSIDTRDTEAFF. The CDR3 nucleotides read TGTGCCAGCAGCATAGATACGAGGGACACTGAAGCTTTCTTT. The V call is TRBV7-2, the J call TRBJ1-1; D is ambiguous. Trimming took 5 bases from V and 3 from J, leaving 13 bases between them. The length of the CDR3 is 14 residues. Germline CDR1 reads SGHTA; CDR2 reads FQGNSA.

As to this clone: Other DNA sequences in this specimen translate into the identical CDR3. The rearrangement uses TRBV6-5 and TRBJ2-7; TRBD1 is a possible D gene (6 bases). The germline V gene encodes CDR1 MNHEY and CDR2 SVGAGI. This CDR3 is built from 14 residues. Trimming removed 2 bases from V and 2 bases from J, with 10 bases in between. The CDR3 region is CASSYAGTTYEQYF. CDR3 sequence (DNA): TGTGCCAGCAGTTACGCCGGGACAACCTACGAGCAGTACTTC.

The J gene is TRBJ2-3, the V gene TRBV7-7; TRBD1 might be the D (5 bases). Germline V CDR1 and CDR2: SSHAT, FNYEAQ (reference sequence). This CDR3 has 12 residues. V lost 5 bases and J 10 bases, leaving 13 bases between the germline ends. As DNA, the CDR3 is TGTGCCAGCAGCGACCAGCAGGGTCCGCAGTATTTT. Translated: CASSDQQGPQYF.